This T cell receptor (beta chain) was documented in a study of glioma-infiltrating T cells. TCR alpha and beta CDR3 regions were amplified from RNA using iRepertoire nested multiplex PCR. Input was 100-400 ng of tissue mRNA or PBMC total RNA. One entry per CDR3 protein results from TCRdb running MiXCR on the multiplex PCR reads. This table has some 190,000 distinct CDR3 sequences, approximately 30% appearing once. Germline V CDR1 and CDR2: DFQATT, SNEGSKA (reference sequence). The V end was cut by 1 base, the J end by 7 bases, with 13 bases between. This CDR3 contains 13 residues. This clonotype was found many times.

This receptor was obtained from a human donor with low-grade glioma or glioblastoma, undergoing nonglioma brain surgery, or in good health (not recorded which). The specimen was glioma tissue, nonneoplastic brain tissue, or PBMCs (not recorded which). The chain joins TRBV20-1 to TRBJ1-2; a weak D match, TRBD1 (5 bases). CDR3 region: CSARVTQGGGYTF. DNA for the CDR3: TGCAGTGCTAGAGTGACCCAGGGAGGTGGCTACACCTTC.